Sequencing of this T cell receptor beta chain was carried out in a study of T cell changes during pregnancy in multiple sclerosis. Sequenced by immunoSEQ multiplex PCR; TCRdb stores in-frame clones only, minus some. The sample records tens of thousands of clones, about 95% being singletons. The receptor was isolated from a female donor with multiple sclerosis, enrolled in a pregnancy study. This material consisted of peripheral blood, taken in the third trimester of pregnancy.

The CDR3 DNA reads TGTGCCAGCAGCTTAGGGGCGGGGGGGCAGAATGAGCAGTTCTTC. Translated, it gives CASSLGAGGQNEQFF. The chain uses TRBV11-2 and TRBJ2-1; 9 positions match TRBD2. The V gene's germline CDR1 is SGHAT and CDR2 FQNNGV. This CDR3 has 15 residues. Trimming at V came to 1 base and at J to 7 bases, leaving 5 bases not matched to a gene.